The next 2 T cell receptor beta chains were all read from a single sample in a study of CD8 T cells in Susac syndrome. Reverse transcription of 0.5 to 1 ug RNA was performed with random hexamers. TCRdb reanalysed the immunoSEQ multiplex PCR reads using MiXCR and keeps one entry per CDR3 protein. The table includes hundreds of thousands of distinct CDR3 sequences, over 85% detected once. Specimen: CD4+ T cells from PBMCs. These receptors originate from a human donor with multiple sclerosis.

V is TRBV19 and J is TRBJ2-1, with 7 bases identical to TRBD1. The germline V gene has CDR1 LNHDA and CDR2 SQIVND (reference sequence). The CDR3 is made up of 14 amino acids. With V trimmed by 4 bases and J by 3 bases, 3 bases remained unmatched. The CDR3 sequence: CASSRDRGYNEQFF. The DNA for the CDR3 is TGTGCCAGTAGTAGGGACAGAGGCTACAATGAGCAGTTCTTC.

This chain links TRBV6-5 with TRBJ2-7; TRBD2 might be the D (5 bases). The CDR3 extends over 12 amino acids. Germline CDR1 MNHEY, CDR2 SVGAGI. The V gene lost 5 bases and the J gene lost 6 bases, with 11 bases spanning the gap. CDR3 sequence: CASSRGPGEQYF. CDR3 coding DNA: TGTGCCAGCAGTCGGGGTCCCGGCGAGCAGTACTTC.